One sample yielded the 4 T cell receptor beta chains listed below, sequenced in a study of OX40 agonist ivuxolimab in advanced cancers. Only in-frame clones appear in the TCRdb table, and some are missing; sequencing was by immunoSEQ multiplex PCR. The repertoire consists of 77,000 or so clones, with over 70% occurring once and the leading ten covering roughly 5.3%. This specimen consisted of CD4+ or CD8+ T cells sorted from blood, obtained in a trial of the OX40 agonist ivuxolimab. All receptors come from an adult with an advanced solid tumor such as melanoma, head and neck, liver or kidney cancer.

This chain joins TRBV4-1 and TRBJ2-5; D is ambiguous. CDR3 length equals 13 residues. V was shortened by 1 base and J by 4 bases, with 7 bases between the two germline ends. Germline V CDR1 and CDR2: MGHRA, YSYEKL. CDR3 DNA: TGCGCCAGCAGCCAAGTCTTCGGAGAGACCCAGTACTTC. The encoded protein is CASSQVFGETQYF.

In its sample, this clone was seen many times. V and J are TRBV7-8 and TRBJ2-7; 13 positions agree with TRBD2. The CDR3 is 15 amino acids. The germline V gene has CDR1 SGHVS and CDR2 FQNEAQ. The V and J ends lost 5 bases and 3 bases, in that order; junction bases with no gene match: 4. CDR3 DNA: TGTGCCAGCAGCCCCCGGACTAGCGGGAGCTACGAGCAGTACTTC. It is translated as CASSPRTSGSYEQYF.

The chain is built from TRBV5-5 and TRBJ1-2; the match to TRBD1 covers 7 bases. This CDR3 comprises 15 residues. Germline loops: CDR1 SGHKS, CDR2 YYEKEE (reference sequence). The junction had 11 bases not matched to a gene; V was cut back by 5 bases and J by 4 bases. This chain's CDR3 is CASSPGQWGAYGYTF. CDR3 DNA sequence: TGTGCCAGCAGTCCGGGACAGTGGGGTGCCTATGGCTACACCTTC.

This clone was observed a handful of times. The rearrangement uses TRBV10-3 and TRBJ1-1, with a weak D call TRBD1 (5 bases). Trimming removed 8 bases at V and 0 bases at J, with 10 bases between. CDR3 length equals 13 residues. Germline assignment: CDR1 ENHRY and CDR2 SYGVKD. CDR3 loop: CAIGAGLNTEAFF. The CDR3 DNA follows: TGTGCCATCGGAGCAGGGTTGAACACTGAAGCTTTCTTT.